The entry below gives a single T cell receptor (beta chain) sequence along with its context. The data stem from a study of blood T cells in healthy people across ages. Through a sample-barcoded 5' primer and a J-beta primer mix, a second PCR was run for roughly 6 to 11 cycles. TCRdb reprocessed the 5' RACE reads via MiXCR and lists one record per CDR3 protein. The sample consists of under 2,000,000 distinct CDR3 sequences, about 49% of them appearing once. Peripheral blood was drawn, approximately 9.4 milliliters per donor. This CDR3 has 13 amino acids. V lost 7 bases and J lost 9, with 16 bases in between. The V gene's germline CDR1 is DFQATT and CDR2 SNEGSKA (reference sequence).

The J gene is TRBJ1-6, the V gene TRBV20-1, with D unresolved. Sequencing was carried out using blood. The TCR originated in a woman aged 40-49 years in good health. The chain's CDR3 is CSGRGLRVSPLHF. The DNA of the CDR3 is TGCAGTGGAAGAGGCCTGAGGGTTTCACCCCTCCACTTT.